This TCR beta chain was sequenced for a study of long-term antiretroviral therapy in people with HIV. Between the trimmed V and J ends, which lost 2 bases and 4 bases, there was a span of 7 bases. Germline CDR1 is SGHRS and CDR2 is YFSETQ. The CDR3 sequence is 14 residues long. Runs used v3.0 of the immunoSEQ assay and were done at survey level. The table came from immunoSEQ multiplex PCR; TCRdb's copy has only in-frame clones and leaves some out. The repertoire holds about 33,000 clones, with about three quarters as singletons. This specimen consisted of unsorted PBMCs, obtained 2 years after starting antiretroviral therapy. The rearrangement uses TRBV5-1 and TRBJ2-6, with D hard to call. This clonotype was sampled from a woman aged 50 to 60 with HIV. CDR3 nucleotides: TGCGCCAGCAGCTTAACAGACGGGGCCAACGTCCTGACTTTC. Protein product: CASSLTDGANVLTF.